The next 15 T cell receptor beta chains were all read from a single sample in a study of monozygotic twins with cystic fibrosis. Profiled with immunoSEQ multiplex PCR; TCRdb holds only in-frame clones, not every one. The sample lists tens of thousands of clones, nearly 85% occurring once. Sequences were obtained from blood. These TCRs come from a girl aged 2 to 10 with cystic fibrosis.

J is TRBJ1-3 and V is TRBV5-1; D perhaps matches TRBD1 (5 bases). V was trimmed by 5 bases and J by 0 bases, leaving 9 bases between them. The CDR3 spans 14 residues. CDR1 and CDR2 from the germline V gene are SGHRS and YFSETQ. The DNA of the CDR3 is TGCGCCAGCAGGGCAGGGTTCTCTGGAAACACCATATATTTT. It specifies CASRAGFSGNTIYF.

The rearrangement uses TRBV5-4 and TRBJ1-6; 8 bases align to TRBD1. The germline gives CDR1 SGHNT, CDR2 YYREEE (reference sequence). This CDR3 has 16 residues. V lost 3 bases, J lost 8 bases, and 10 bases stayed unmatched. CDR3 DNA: TGTGCCAGCAGCTCCCTTCCGGGACAGGAGGATTCACCCCTCCACTTT. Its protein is CASSSLPGQEDSPLHF.

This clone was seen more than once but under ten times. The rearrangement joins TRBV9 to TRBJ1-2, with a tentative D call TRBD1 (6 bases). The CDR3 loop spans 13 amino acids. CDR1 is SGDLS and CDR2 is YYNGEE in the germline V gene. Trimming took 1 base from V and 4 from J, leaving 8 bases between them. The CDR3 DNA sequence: TGTGCCAGCAGCGTACCAGGGGCCTATGGCTACACCTTC. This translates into CASSVPGAYGYTF.

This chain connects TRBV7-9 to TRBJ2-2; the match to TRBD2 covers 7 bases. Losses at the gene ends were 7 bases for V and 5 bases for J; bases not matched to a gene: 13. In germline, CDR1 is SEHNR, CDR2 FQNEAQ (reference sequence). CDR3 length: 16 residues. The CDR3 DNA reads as TGTGCCAGCACCCTCGGGGCTAGCGGATATACCGGGGAGCTGTTTTTT. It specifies CASTLGASGYTGELFF.

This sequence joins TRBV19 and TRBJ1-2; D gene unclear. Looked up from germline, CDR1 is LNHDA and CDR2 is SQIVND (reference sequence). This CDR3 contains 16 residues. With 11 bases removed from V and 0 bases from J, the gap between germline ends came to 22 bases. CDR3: CALRVGEISSNYGYTF. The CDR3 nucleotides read TGTGCCTTACGTGTGGGCGAAATCTCTTCTAACTATGGCTACACCTTC.

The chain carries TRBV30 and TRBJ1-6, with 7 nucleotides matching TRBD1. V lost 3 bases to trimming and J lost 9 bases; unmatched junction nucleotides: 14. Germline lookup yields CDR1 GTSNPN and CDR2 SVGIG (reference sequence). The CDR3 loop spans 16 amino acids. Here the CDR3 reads CAWRRLKTGMGSPLHF. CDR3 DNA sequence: TGTGCCTGGAGGCGGCTTAAGACAGGGATGGGTTCACCCCTCCACTTT.

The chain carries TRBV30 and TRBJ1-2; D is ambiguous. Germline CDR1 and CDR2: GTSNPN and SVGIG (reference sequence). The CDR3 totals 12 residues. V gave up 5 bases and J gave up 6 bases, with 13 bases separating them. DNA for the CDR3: TGTGCCTGGGGGCCTCGATATGATGGCTACACCTTC. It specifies CAWGPRYDGYTF.

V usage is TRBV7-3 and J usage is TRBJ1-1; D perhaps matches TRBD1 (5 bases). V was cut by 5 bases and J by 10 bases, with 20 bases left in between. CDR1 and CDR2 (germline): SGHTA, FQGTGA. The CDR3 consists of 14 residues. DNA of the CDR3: TGTGCCAGCAGCCGACAGATGGGCACAGGCCCAGCTTTCTTT. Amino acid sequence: CASSRQMGTGPAFF.

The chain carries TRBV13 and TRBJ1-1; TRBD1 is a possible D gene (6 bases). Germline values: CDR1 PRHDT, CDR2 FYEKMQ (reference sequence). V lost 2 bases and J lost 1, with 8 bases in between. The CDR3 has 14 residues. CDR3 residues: CASSLTGPNTEAFF. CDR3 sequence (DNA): TGTGCCAGCAGCTTAACAGGGCCGAACACTGAAGCTTTCTTT.

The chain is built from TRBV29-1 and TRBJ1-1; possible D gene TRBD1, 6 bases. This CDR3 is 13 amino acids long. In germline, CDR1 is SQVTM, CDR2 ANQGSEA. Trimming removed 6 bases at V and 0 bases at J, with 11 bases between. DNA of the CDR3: TGCAGCGTGACCAGGGGAATGAACACTGAAGCTTTCTTT. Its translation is CSVTRGMNTEAFF.

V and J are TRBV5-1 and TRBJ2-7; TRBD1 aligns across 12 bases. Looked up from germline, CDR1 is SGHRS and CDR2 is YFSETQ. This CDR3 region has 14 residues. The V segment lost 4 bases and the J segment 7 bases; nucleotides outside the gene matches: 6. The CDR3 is CASSPWDRGQEQYF. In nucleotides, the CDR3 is TGCGCCAGCAGCCCCTGGGACAGGGGGCAAGAGCAGTACTTC.

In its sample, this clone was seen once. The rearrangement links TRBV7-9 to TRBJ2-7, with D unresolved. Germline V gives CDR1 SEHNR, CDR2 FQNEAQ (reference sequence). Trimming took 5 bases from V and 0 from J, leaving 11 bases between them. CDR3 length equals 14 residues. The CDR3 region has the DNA TGTGCCAGCAGCCAGACGGAATTCTCCTACGAGCAGTACTTC. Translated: CASSQTEFSYEQYF. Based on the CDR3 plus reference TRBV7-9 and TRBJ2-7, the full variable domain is DTGVSQNPRHKITKRGQNVTFRCDPISEHNRLYWYRQTLGQGPEFLTYFQNEAQLEKSRLLSDRFSAERPKGSFSTLEIQRTEQGDSAMYLCASSQTEFSYEQYFGPGTRLTVT.

The DNA of the CDR3 is TGTGCCAGCAGCTGGGACAGGAATAGCAATCAGCCCCAGCATTTT. It is translated as CASSWDRNSNQPQHF. The chain uses TRBV7-2 and TRBJ1-5; TRBD1 aligns across 8 bases. Germline values: CDR1 SGHTA, CDR2 FQGNSA. The J segment lost 0 bases and the V segment lost 4 bases, leaving 2 bases of the junction unmatched. CDR3 length equals 15 residues.

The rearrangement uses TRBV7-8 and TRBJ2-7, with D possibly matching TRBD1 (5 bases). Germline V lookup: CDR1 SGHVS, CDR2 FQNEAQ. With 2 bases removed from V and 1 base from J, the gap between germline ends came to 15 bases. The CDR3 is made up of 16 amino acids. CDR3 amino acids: CASSLRSDSPSYEQYF. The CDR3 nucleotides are TGTGCCAGCAGCTTAAGGAGTGACAGTCCTTCCTACGAGCAGTACTTC.

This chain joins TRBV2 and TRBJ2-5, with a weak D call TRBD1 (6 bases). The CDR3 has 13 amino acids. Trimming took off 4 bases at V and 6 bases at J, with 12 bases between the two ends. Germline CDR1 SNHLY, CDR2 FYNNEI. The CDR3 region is CASSGTGLKTQYF. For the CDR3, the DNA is TGTGCCAGCAGTGGAACAGGGTTAAAGACCCAGTACTTC.